This T cell receptor beta chain was sequenced during a study of blood T cell repertoires in COVID-19. In germline, CDR1 is SGHRS, CDR2 YFSETQ. The CDR3 sequence is 15 residues long. V gave up 4 bases and J gave up 4 bases; unmatched junction bases: 6. Methods used by the authors: Estimation of nucleated cell counts was performed using reference gene primer amplification. Profiling relied on immunoSEQ multiplex PCR, and the TCRdb table lists in-frame clones only, not all of them. V and J calls plus clone size are reproduced from that table; the DNA served to infer D and trimming. The table records roughly 200,000 clones, around 79% of them present only once. Seattle's cohort entered during active infection and was followed longitudinally.

V is TRBV5-1 and J is TRBJ2-1; TRBD1 matches 9 bases. The sample comprised peripheral blood. The receptor was derived from a woman between 35 and 50 years old with COVID-19, enrolled during active disease. Here the CDR3 reads CASSRPGTGYNEQFF. The CDR3 nucleotides are TGCGCCAGCAGCCGTCCCGGGACAGGGTACAATGAGCAGTTCTTC.